These T cell receptor beta chains were read from a single sample in a study of T-cell reconstitution after alpha-beta-depleted transplantation in children. TCRdb itself ran the PCR reads through MiXCR, one entry per CDR3 protein. Of about 500,000 distinct CDR3 sequences listed, over 9.5% were seen once; the top ten hold about 15%. This material consisted of PBMCs, mostly from graft donor cells, taken 180 days after TCRalphabeta/CD19-depleted stem cell transplant. The receptor source for this set is a female patient aged 2-9 years who had a stem cell transplant for aplastic anemia, so the T cells may come from the graft donor. CDR3s include the opening cysteine and the closing phenylalanine or tryptophan. The order of the fields is D gene, V gene, J gene, clone size, CDR3 length, CDR3 DNA, CDR3 protein. The D gene is left open where the match is weak. Not every row has a clone size; where given, it reads once, few, many or a size class.

TRBD1	TRBV5-1	TRBJ2-7	few	14	TGCGCCAGCACCTGGGGACAGGGGTCCTACGAGCAGTACTTC	CASTWGQGSYEQYF
-	TRBV20-1	TRBJ2-7	few	14	TGCAGTGCTAGAGACCGATCCAGCCGGGGGGAGCAGTACTTC	CSARDRSSRGEQYF
TRBD2	TRBV5-1	TRBJ2-5	many	15	TGCGCCAGCAGCTACGGGAGGGCCGTCGGGGAGACCCAGTACTTC	CASSYGRAVGETQYF
-	TRBV11-2	TRBJ2-5	-	14	TGTGCCAGCAGACTGGTGGGTGGGCAAGAGACCCAGTACTTC	CASRLVGGQETQYF
-	TRBV7-2	TRBJ2-7	-	16	TGTGCCAGCAGCTTAGTTTCCCTTTACACCTCCTACGAGCAGTACTTC	CASSLVSLYTSYEQYF
-	TRBV7-9	TRBJ1-5	-	15	TGTGCCAGCAGCCCCGGTCTTAGCGGCCATCAGCCCCAGCATTTT	CASSPGLSGHQPQHF
TRBD2	TRBV29-1	TRBJ2-7	few	14	TGCAGCGTTGAAGCAAGGGAGGGCATTTACGAGCAGTACTTC	CSVEAREGIYEQYF
TRBD1	TRBV11-2	TRBJ2-1	many	18	TGTGCCAGCAGCTCCCGGAGCGGGACAGGGGCGGAGATGAATGAGCAGTTCTTC	CASSSRSGTGAEMNEQFF
TRBD1	TRBV6-5	TRBJ1-2	-	13	TGTGCCAGCAGTTACCCGGACAGGAACGGCTACACCTTC	CASSYPDRNGYTF
-	TRBV27	TRBJ2-1	few	14	TGTGCCAGCCGAGGGTTACTAGGGGACAATGAGCAGTTCTTC	CASRGLLGDNEQFF
-	TRBV29-1	TRBJ2-5	-	15	TGCAGCGTTGAAGGGACTGAAGGTGACGAGGAGACCCAGTACTTC	CSVEGTEGDEETQYF
-	TRBV15	TRBJ2-3	-	16	TGTGCCACCAGCAGAATCGAGGTAGGGCCCACAGATACGCAGTATTTT	CATSRIEVGPTDTQYF
-	TRBV5-4	TRBJ2-1	-	12	TGTGCCAGCAGCTCCTTCCCATATGAGCAGTTCTTC	CASSSFPYEQFF
-	TRBV14	TRBJ2-1	-	16	TGTGCCAGCAGCCAAGATATCGGGCAGATCTACAATGAGCAGTTCTTC	CASSQDIGQIYNEQFF
-	TRBV29-1	TRBJ1-2	few	13	TGCAGCGTTGAAGGTGGAGAGCTCTATGGCTACACCTTC	CSVEGGELYGYTF
TRBD1	TRBV7-2	TRBJ2-5	many	15	TGTGCCAGCAGCTCACGGACAGGGATCCAAGAGACCCAGTACTTC	CASSSRTGIQETQYF
-	TRBV6-5	TRBJ2-7	few	16	TGTGCCAGCAGTTACTCGATCGGTCCTATCCCCTACGAGCAGTACTTC	CASSYSIGPIPYEQYF
-	TRBV19	TRBJ1-1	few	14	TGTGCCAGTAGCACTTCTTTCCGGAACACTGAAGCTTTCTTT	CASSTSFRNTEAFF
-	TRBV9	TRBJ2-1	-	15	TGTGCCAGCAGCGTAGCGTTGAGCTCCTACAATGAGCAGTTCTTC	CASSVALSSYNEQFF
TRBD1	TRBV7-2	TRBJ1-4	few	16	TGTGCCAGCAGCTTATTTCCGGGACAGTCGGGAGAAAAACTGTTTTTT	CASSLFPGQSGEKLFF
TRBD2	TRBV27	TRBJ2-1	-	17	TGTGCCAGCAGTTCCCTCACAAGCGGGAGGGAATACAATGAGCAGTTCTTC	CASSSLTSGREYNEQFF
-	TRBV5-1	TRBJ2-5	-	14	TGCGCCAGCGGGTCCCGCGGCGTCGGGGAGACCCAGTACTTC	CASGSRGVGETQYF
-	TRBV7-6	TRBJ1-3	few	16	TGTGCCAGCAGGCCGAACCGAAGGGGAGGAGGAAACACCATATATTTT	CASRPNRRGGGNTIYF
-	TRBV25-1	TRBJ2-7	few	14	TGTGCCAGCAGTGAATCAAATCGGTTCTACGAGCAGTACTTC	CASSESNRFYEQYF
-	TRBV11-2	TRBJ2-7	-	13	TGTGCCAGCAACATAGGGCCGGCCGGGGAGCAGTACTTC	CASNIGPAGEQYF
-	TRBV28	TRBJ2-7	few	17	TGTGCCAGCAGTTCCCTAGGTTACAAGGGAGAAGGCTACGAGCAGTACTTC	CASSSLGYKGEGYEQYF
-	TRBV18	TRBJ2-7	few	16	TGTGCCAGCTCACCACCGATTTCGGACAGACCCTACGAGCAGTACTTC	CASSPPISDRPYEQYF
-	TRBV28	TRBJ2-1	few	13	TGTGCCAGCAGTTCAATACCTAACAATGAGCAGTTCTTC	CASSSIPNNEQFF
-	TRBV12-5	TRBJ2-1	-	14	TGTGCTAGTGGTTTGGCGGGTCCATGGGAGGAGCAGTTCTTC	CASGLAGPWEEQFF
-	TRBV27	TRBJ2-3	-	16	TGTGCCAGCAGTTTTCTAGGAGACCCGGGGGCCGATACGCAGTATTTT	CASSFLGDPGADTQYF
-	TRBV10-3	TRBJ2-2	-	19	TGTGCCATCAGTGAGCAGGGAGAAGTCCGCGCCACGAACACCGGGGAGCTGTTTTTT	CAISEQGEVRATNTGELFF
-	TRBV3-1	TRBJ2-2	few	15	TGTGCCAGCAGCCGTCAGACAGGTCTCACCGGGGAGCTGTTTTTT	CASSRQTGLTGELFF
-	TRBV15	TRBJ1-2	few	18	TGTGCCACCAGCAGACTCGCTTTATTCACTAATACAACGAATGGCTACACCTTC	CATSRLALFTNTTNGYTF
TRBD2	TRBV5-5	TRBJ2-5	-	17	TGTGCCAGCAGAATTGGGCTCGGGACTAGCGGGAAAGAGACCCAGTACTTC	CASRIGLGTSGKETQYF
-	TRBV29-1	TRBJ2-1	many	14	TGCAGCGTTGAGGACGGAAGCTCCTACAATGAGCAGTTCTTC	CSVEDGSSYNEQFF
-	TRBV14	TRBJ2-3	-	17	TGTGCCAGCAGCAGCCCCGAGGGGGGGAGAAGCTCAGATACGCAGTATTTT	CASSSPEGGRSSDTQYF
TRBD1	TRBV12-3/TRBV12-4	TRBJ1-6	many	14	TGTGCCAGCAGGACAGGGACTTATAATTCACCCCTCCACTTT	CASRTGTYNSPLHF
-	TRBV28	TRBJ1-3	many	16	TGTGCCAGCAGTCCATACCCCGACAACTCTGGAAACACCATATATTTT	CASSPYPDNSGNTIYF
-	TRBV7-3	TRBJ2-7	few	15	TGTGCCAGCAGCTTAAGTGGAGGGTGGTTGCACGAGCAGTACTTC	CASSLSGGWLHEQYF
TRBD2	TRBV15	TRBJ2-1	many	15	TGTGCCACCAGCTTCGTACTAGCGGGTAACAATGAGCAGTTCTTC	CATSFVLAGNNEQFF
TRBD2	TRBV20-1	TRBJ2-5	many	12	TGCAGTGTAGCGGGAGTACCAGAGACCCAGTACTTC	CSVAGVPETQYF
TRBD1	TRBV27	TRBJ2-7	-	13	TGTGCCAGCAGTTTAACAGTCCGGGACAGCCTGTACTTC	CASSLTVRDSLYF
-	TRBV3-1	TRBJ1-2	-	12	TGTGCCAGCAGCCCGACCGGAGGTGGCTACACCTTC	CASSPTGGGYTF
TRBD1	TRBV28	TRBJ1-5	few	18	TGTGCCAGCAGACCCGGCTTTCTGGGACAGGGGGCAAATCAGCCCCAGCATTTT	CASRPGFLGQGANQPQHF
TRBD2	TRBV29-1	TRBJ2-1	-	14	TGCAGCGTTGATAACAGCGGGAGTACCAATGAGCAGTTCTTC	CSVDNSGSTNEQFF
-	TRBV21-1	TRBJ1-2	-	10	TGTGCCAGCGACAGCACCTTTTACACCTTC	CASDSTFYTF
TRBD1	TRBV12-3/TRBV12-4	TRBJ1-1	-	14	TGTGCCAGCAGCTACCGGGACAGCCGGACTGAAGCTTTCTTT	CASSYRDSRTEAFF
-	TRBV19	TRBJ2-1	few	15	TGTGCCAGTAGTAGTAAACGGTTCGATTACAATGAGCAGTTCTTC	CASSSKRFDYNEQFF
TRBD1	TRBV7-8	TRBJ1-3	many	15	TGTGCCAGCAGCTCAGGGACAGTCTCTGGAAACACCATATATTTT	CASSSGTVSGNTIYF
-	TRBV15	TRBJ2-5	-	19	TGTGCCACCAGCAGAGTGGTTTTGCAAGAGAACAATCGACAAGAGACCCAGTACTTC	CATSRVVLQENNRQETQYF
-	TRBV7-3	TRBJ2-2	many	14	TGTGCCAGCAGCCCTAGGGCGGGGACCGGGGAGCTGTTTTTT	CASSPRAGTGELFF
TRBD2	TRBV19	TRBJ2-7	-	14	TGTGCCAGTAGTATTGGGACTAGCGGCTACGAGCAGTACTTC	CASSIGTSGYEQYF
TRBD2	TRBV11-2	TRBJ2-3	few	15	TGTGCCAGCAGCTCACTAGCGGGAGGTCTAGGTACGCAGTATTTT	CASSSLAGGLGTQYF
-	TRBV15	TRBJ2-1	few	17	TGTGCCACCAGCAGAGAGTGGGTGTCCATCTCCTACAATGAGCAGTTCTTC	CATSREWVSISYNEQFF
-	TRBV27	TRBJ2-7	few	13	TGTGCCAGCAGTTTAATATCGCCCTACGAGCAGTACTTC	CASSLISPYEQYF
TRBD2	TRBV20-1	TRBJ2-7	-	16	TGCAGTGCTGGAGGCGCTGTGGGCGGGAGCTCCTACGAGCAGTACTTC	CSAGGAVGGSSYEQYF
TRBD2	TRBV7-2	TRBJ2-5	-	16	TGTGCCAGCAGCTCCGGGACTAGCGGGACGAAAGAGACCCAGTACTTC	CASSSGTSGTKETQYF
-	TRBV30	TRBJ1-3	-	14	TGTGCCTGGAACTTCGGGGGTAGGGGAAACACCATATATTTT	CAWNFGGRGNTIYF
TRBD1	TRBV9	TRBJ2-5	few	16	TGTGCCAGCAGCAAGCCGGGACAGACAGGCCTGGAGACCCAGTACTTC	CASSKPGQTGLETQYF
-	TRBV7-9	TRBJ2-6	-	15	TGTGCCAGCAGCTTACTCGTTCCTGGGGCCAACGTCCTGACTTTC	CASSLLVPGANVLTF